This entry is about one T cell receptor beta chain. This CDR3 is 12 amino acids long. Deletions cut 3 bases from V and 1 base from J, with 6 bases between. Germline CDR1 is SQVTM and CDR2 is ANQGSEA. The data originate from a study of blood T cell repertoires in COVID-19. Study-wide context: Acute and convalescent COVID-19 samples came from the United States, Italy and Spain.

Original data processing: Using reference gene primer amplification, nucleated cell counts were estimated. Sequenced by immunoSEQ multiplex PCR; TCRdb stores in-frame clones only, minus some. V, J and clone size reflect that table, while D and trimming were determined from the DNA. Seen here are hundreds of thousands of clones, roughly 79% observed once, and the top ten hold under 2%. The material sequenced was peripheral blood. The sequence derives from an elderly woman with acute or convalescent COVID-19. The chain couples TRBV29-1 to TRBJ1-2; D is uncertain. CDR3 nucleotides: TGCAGCGTTGACTTCAGTAACTATGGCTACACCTTC. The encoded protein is CSVDFSNYGYTF.